A single sample gave rise to the 5 T cell receptor beta chains below, sequenced in a study of blood T cell repertoires in COVID-19. Clones were sequenced by immunoSEQ multiplex PCR, and TCRdb holds only the in-frame ones, with some missing. The sample shows about 35,000 clones, about four fifths of them seen only once. The sample consisted of peripheral blood. The receptor set was obtained from a man aged 50-59 years with acute or convalescent COVID-19.

The V gene is TRBV19, the J gene TRBJ1-1; maybe TRBD1 (5 bases). Germline V CDR1 and CDR2: LNHDA, SQIVND (reference sequence). This CDR3 has 15 residues. Trimming left V 5 bases short and J 5 bases short, with 18 bases between. The DNA for the CDR3 is TGTGCCAGTAGTGAAGACTGGGACGGGGGGACTGAAGCTTTCTTT. Amino acid sequence: CASSEDWDGGTEAFF.

The genes are TRBV9 and TRBJ2-1; 8 positions agree with TRBD2. V was clipped by 0 bases and J by 4 bases; unmatched bases: 3. This CDR3 spans 15 amino acids. Germline-derived CDR1 and CDR2 are SGDLS and YYNGEE. The CDR3 coding sequence is TGTGCCAGCAGCGTAGTAACTAGCGGATACAATGAGCAGTTCTTC. It encodes CASSVVTSGYNEQFF.

A few counts support this clone. CDR3 loop: CASRTLTDNYGYTF. CDR3 coding DNA: TGTGCCAGCAGGACCTTGACAGATAACTATGGCTACACCTTC. The J gene is TRBJ1-2, the V gene TRBV6-5, with D tentatively TRBD1 (5 bases). The CDR3 covers 14 residues. Germline assignment: CDR1 MNHEY and CDR2 SVGAGI. Trimming removed 6 bases at V and 1 base at J, with 12 bases between.

The genes are TRBV10-3 and TRBJ2-2; 8 bases fit TRBD2. In germline, CDR1 is ENHRY, CDR2 SYGVKD. Germline trimming cut 8 bases from V and 4 bases from J; bases unmatched to any gene: 6. The CDR3 has 14 residues. In DNA, the CDR3 is TGTGCCATCTTTAGCGGGGTTGGCACCGGGGAGCTGTTTTTT. Its translation: CAIFSGVGTGELFF.

V gene TRBV5-1 combines with J gene TRBJ2-7; D possibly corresponds to TRBD2 (5 bases). The germline V gene has CDR1 SGHRS and CDR2 YFSETQ. The CDR3 has 15 residues. V was pared by 4 bases and J by 0 bases, with 14 bases between. The CDR3 loop is CASSPQRGSSYEQYF. CDR3 DNA: TGCGCCAGCAGCCCCCAGCGTGGGAGCTCCTACGAGCAGTACTTC.